The entry below describes one T cell receptor beta chain. The clone's antigen remains unknown. No much larger clonotype is one base removed from it; base qualities were not supplied. The sample comes from a study of control samples from healthy donors and cancer patients (dated by TCRdb to the early 2020s). The library was made by the immunoSEQ multiplex PCR assay. In its TCRdb copy, this immuneACCESS table keeps in-frame sequences only and misses some clones. Where compared with another copy, unresolved V genes explain less than half of these, and the others have no known cause. The sample yields more than 95,000 clones; around 89% were counted once. The top ten hold about 1.1% of the sample. Per the germline V gene (reference sequence), LGHDT is the CDR1 and YNNKEL is the CDR2. The CDR3 starts with the cysteine, ends with the phenylalanine, and has 15 residues. Only the CDR3 portion is preserved as DNA: 45 bases, with reading frame beginning at the first base. Compared with germline, V lacks 4 bases and J lacks 3 bases; bases without a gene match: 9.

Sequencing input: PBMCs. The sequence was obtained from a woman between 45 and 65 years old with colorectal cancer. The rearrangement joined TRBV3-1 (or the pseudogene TRBV3-2) to TRBJ2-7, with 7 bases aligning to TRBD1. The nucleotides are TGTGCCAGCAGCCTCACGCTGACAGGGATCTACGAGCAGTACTTC. Its protein reads: CASSLTLTGIYEQYF.